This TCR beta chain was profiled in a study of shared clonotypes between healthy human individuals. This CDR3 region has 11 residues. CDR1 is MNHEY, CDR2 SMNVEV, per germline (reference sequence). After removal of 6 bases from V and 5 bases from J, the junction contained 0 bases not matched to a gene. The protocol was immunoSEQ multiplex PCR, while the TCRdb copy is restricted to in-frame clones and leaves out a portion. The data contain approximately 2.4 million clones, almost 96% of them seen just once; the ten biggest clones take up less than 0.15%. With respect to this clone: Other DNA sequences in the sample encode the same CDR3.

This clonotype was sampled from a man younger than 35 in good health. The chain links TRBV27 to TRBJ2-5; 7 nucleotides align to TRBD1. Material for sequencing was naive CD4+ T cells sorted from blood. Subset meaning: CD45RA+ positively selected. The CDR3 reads CASSRGETQYF. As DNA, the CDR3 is TGTGCCAGCAGCAGGGGGGAGACCCAGTACTTC.